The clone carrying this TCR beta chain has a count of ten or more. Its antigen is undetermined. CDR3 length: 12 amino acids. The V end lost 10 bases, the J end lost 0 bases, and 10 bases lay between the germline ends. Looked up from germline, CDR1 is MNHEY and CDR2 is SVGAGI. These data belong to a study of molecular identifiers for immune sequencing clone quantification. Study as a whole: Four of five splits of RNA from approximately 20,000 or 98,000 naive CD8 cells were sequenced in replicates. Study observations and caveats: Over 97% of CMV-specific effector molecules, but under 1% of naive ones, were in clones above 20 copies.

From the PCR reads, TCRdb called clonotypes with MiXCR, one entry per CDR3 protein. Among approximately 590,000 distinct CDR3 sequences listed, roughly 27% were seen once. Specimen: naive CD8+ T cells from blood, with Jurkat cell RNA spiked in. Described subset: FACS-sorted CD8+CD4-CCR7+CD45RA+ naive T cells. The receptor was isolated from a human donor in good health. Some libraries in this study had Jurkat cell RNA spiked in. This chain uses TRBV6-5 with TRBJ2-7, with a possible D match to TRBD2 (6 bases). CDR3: CATGESSYEQYF. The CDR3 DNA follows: TGTGCCACGGGGGAGAGCTCCTACGAGCAGTACTTC.